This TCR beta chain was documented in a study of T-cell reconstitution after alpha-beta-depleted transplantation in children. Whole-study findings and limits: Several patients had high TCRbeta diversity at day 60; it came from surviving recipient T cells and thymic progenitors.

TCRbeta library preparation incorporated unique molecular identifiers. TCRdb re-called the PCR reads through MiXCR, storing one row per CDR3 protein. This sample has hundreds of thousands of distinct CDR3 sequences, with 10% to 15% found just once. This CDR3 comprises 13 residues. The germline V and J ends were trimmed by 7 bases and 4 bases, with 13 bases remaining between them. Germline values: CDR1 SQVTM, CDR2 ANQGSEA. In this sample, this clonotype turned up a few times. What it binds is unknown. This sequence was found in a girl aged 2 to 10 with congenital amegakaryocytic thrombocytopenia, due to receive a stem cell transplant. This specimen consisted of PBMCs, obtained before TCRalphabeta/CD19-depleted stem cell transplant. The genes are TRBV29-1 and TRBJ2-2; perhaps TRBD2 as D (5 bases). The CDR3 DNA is TGCAGCGGCCGGGGTACGCCCACCGGGGAGCTGTTTTTT. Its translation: CSGRGTPTGELFF.